This T cell receptor (beta chain) was observed in a study of lymphopenia after photon versus proton radiotherapy. Generated by immunoSEQ multiplex PCR, the TCRdb table keeps only in-frame clones and is missing some. The table includes approximately 150,000 clones, 88% detected once. Trimming removed 0 bases at V and 0 bases at J, with 9 bases between. The CDR3 runs 15 residues. Looked up from germline, CDR1 is SGHKS and CDR2 is YYEKEE (reference sequence). This rearrangement joins TRBV5-5 to TRBJ1-2; D is unresolved. The source was peripheral blood, collected from a patient treated with photon-based radiotherapy. The receptor's source is a man in his fifties with gastric cancer. The CDR3 DNA reads TGTGCCAGCAGCTTGGTGACGGTAGCTAACTATGGCTACACCTTC. Its translation is CASSLVTVANYGYTF.